Given below is one T cell receptor beta chain in context. The sample comes from a study of blood T cell repertoires in COVID-19. Study details: Acute-phase and convalescent COVID-19 samples originated in the United States, Italy and Spain. T cells, B-cell-depleted T cells, or PBMCs provided the cDNA or gDNA that served as material.

Authors' analysis steps: Counts of nucleated cells, estimated from reference gene primer amplification, were obtained. The assay was immunoSEQ multiplex PCR, and TCRdb's table has in-frame clones only and misses some. V and J calls and clone size follow that table, whereas D and trimming were derived from the DNA. This table has about 270,000 clones, more than 75% appearing once. The trim removed 2 bases at V and 4 bases at J, leaving 6 bases unmatched. The CDR3 extends over 16 amino acids. The germline V gene has CDR1 SGHKS and CDR2 YYEKEE (reference sequence). Sequenced material: peripheral blood. The rearrangement links TRBV5-5 to TRBJ2-7, with 13 bases fitting TRBD2. The receptor was derived from a man between 35 and 55 years old with active or convalescent COVID-19. CDR3 bases: TGTGCCAGCAGCTTTGAACGGACTAGCGGGGGTTACGAGCAGTACTTC. The encoded protein is CASSFERTSGGYEQYF.